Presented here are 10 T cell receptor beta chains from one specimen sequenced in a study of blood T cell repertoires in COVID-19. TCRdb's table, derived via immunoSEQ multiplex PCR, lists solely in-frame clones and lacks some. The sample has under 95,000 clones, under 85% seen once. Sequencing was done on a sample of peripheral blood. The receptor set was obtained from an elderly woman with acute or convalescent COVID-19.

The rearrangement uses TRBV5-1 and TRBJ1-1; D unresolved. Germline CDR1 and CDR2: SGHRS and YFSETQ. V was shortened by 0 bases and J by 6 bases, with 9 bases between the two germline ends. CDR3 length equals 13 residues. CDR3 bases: TGCGCCAGCAGCTTGGACTATAGCGCTGAAGCTTTCTTT. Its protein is CASSLDYSAEAFF.

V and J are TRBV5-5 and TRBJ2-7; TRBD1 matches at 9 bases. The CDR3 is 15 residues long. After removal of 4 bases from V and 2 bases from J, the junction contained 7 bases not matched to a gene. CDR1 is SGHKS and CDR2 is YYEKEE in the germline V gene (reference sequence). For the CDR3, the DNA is TGTGCCAGCAGCATCCGGGACAGGGTAGCCTACGAGCAGTACTTC. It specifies CASSIRDRVAYEQYF.

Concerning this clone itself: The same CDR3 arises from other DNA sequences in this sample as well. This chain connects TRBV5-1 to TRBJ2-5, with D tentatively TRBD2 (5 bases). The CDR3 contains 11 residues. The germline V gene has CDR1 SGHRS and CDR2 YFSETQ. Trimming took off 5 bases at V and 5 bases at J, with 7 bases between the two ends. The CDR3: CASRGEETQYF. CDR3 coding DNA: TGCGCCAGCAGGGGAGAGGAGACCCAGTACTTC.

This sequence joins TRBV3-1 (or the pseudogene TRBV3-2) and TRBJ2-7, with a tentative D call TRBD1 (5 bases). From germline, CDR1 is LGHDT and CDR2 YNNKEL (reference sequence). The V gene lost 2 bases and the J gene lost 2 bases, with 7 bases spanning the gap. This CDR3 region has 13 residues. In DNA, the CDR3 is TGTGCCAGCAGCCAACAGGGTACCTACGAGCAGTACTTC. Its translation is CASSQQGTYEQYF.

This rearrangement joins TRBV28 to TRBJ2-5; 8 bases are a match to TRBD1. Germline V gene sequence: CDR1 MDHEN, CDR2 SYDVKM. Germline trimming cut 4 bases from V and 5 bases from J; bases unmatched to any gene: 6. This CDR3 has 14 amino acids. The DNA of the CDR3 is TGTGCCAGCAGTTCCCCGGGACAGGTGGAGACCCAGTACTTC. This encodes CASSSPGQVETQYF.

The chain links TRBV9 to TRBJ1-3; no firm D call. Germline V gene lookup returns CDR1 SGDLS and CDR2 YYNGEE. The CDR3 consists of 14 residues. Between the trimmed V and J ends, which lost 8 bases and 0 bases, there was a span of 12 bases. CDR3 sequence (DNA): TGTGCCAGTAATTCCGGGTCCTCTGGAAACACCATATATTTT. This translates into CASNSGSSGNTIYF.

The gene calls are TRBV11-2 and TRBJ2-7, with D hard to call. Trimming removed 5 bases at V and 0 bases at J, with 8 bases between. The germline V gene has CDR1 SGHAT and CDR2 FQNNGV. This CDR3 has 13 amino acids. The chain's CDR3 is CASSLLASYEQYF. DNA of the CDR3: TGTGCCAGCAGCCTACTTGCCTCCTACGAGCAGTACTTC. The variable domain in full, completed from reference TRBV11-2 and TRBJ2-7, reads EAGVAQSPRYKIIEKRQSVAFWCNPISGHATLYWYQQILGQGPKLLIQFQNNGVVDDSQLPKDRFSAERLKGVDSTLKIQPAKLEDSAVYLCASSLLASYEQYFGPGTRLTVT.

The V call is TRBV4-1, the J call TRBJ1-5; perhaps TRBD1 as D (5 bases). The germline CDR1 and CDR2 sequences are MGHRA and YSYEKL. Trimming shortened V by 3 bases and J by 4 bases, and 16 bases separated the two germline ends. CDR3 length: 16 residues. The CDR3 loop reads CASSQGGWAGNQPQHF. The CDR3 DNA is TGCGCCAGCAGCCAGGGGGGTTGGGCGGGGAATCAGCCCCAGCATTTT.

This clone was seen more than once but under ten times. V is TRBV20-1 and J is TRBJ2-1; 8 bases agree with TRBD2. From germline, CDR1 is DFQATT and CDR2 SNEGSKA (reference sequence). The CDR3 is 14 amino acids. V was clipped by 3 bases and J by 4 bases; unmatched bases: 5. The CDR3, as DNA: TGCAGTGCTAGTATTAGCGGGGTTTACAATGAGCAGTTCTTC. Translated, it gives CSASISGVYNEQFF.

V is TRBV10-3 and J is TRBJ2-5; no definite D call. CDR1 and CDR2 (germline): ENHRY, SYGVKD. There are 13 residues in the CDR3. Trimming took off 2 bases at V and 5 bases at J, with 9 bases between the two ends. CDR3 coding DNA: TGTGCCATCAGTGAGGGATCTAGGGAGACCCAGTACTTC. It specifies CAISEGSRETQYF.